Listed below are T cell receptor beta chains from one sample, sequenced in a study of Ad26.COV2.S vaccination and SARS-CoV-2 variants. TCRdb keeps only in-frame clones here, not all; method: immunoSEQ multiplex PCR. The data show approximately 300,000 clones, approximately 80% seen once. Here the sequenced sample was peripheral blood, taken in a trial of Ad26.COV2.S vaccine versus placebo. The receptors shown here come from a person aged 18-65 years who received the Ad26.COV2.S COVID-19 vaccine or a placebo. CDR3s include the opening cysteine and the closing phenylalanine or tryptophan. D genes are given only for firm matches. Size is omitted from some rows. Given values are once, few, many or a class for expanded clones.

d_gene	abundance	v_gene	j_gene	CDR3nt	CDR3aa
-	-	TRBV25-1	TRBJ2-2	TGTGCCAGCAGTGAAGTACCGGGACGCCTGAACACCGGGGAGCTGTTTTTT	CASSEVPGRLNTGELFF
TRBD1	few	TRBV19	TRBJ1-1	TGTGCCAGTAGTATAAGAAGGGGGCGAGGCGCTGAAGCTTTCTTT	CASSIRRGRGAEAFF
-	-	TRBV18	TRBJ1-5	TGTGCCAGCTCACCAGACTCCGGCAATCAGCCCCAGCATTTT	CASSPDSGNQPQHF
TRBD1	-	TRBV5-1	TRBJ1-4	TGCGCCAGCAGCCGGGACAGTAGTGAAAAACTGTTTTTT	CASSRDSSEKLFF
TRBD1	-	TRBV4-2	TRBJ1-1	TGTGCCAGCAGCCGCCAACAGGGGGCAACTTCTGAAGCTTTCTTT	CASSRQQGATSEAFF
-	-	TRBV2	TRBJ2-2	TGTGCCAGCAGTGAAAGGGACACCGGGGAGCTGTTTTTT	CASSERDTGELFF
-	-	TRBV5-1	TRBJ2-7	TGCGCCAGTACCGACGAAGGGAGCTCCTACGAGCAGTACTTC	CASTDEGSSYEQYF
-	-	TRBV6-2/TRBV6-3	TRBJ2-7	TGTGCCAGCAGTTACTCGGGGGGCGCTTCCTACGAGCAGTACTTC	CASSYSGGASYEQYF
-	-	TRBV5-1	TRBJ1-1	TGCGCCAGCAGTCCGAATGCAGTAACCATGAACACTGAAGCTTTCTTT	CASSPNAVTMNTEAFF
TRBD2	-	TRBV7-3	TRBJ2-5	TGTGCCAGCAGCCATCCCCCGGCGGGGGGGCAAGAGACCCAGTACTTC	CASSHPPAGGQETQYF
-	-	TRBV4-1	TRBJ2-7	TGCGCCAGCAGCCAAGAGCAGGCCAGCTACGAGCAGTACTTC	CASSQEQASYEQYF
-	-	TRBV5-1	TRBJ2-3	TGCGCCAGCAGCTTGATGGCCGATAGCACAGATACGCAGTATTTT	CASSLMADSTDTQYF
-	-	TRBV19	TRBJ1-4	TGTGCCAGTAGTGCCCCGGATGGGGGCAGGGAAAAACTGTTTTTT	CASSAPDGGREKLFF
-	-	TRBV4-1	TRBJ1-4	TGCGCCAGCAGCCAGCGCCAGGGAACTAATGAAAAACTGTTTTTT	CASSQRQGTNEKLFF
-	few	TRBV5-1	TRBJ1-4	TGCGCCAGCAGCTATCAACCTGCAACTAATGAAAAACTGTTTTTT	CASSYQPATNEKLFF
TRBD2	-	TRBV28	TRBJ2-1	TGTGCCAGCAGTTTAGGCCTAGCGGGGGGGCCCGATGAGCAGTTCTTC	CASSLGLAGGPDEQFF
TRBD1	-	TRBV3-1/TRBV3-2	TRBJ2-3	TGTGCCAGCAGCCAGACGCCAGGGGGCGCGAGCACAGATACGCAGTATTTT	CASSQTPGGASTDTQYF
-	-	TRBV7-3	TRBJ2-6	TGTGCCAGCAGCCCTAAGACGGGGTCTGGGGCCAACGTCCTGACTTTC	CASSPKTGSGANVLTF
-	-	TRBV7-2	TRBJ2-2	TGTGCCAGCAGCTTAGATTCCCCCGACCACGGGGAGCTGTTTTTT	CASSLDSPDHGELFF
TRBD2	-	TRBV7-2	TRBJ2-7	TGTGCCAGCAGCTTTTTCCCGACTAGCGGGGGTTACGAGCAGTACTTC	CASSFFPTSGGYEQYF
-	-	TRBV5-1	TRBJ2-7	TGCGCCAGCAGCCCCTTGGGGGTTGCGAACGAGCAGTACTTC	CASSPLGVANEQYF
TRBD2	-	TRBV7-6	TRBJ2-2	TGTGCCAGCAGCTTACTACTAGCGGGGGGACCGAACACCGGGGAGCTGTTTTTT	CASSLLLAGGPNTGELFF
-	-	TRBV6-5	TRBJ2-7	TGTGCCAGCAGTTACTCGAGTCTGAGTAGCTCCTACGAGCAGTACTTC	CASSYSSLSSSYEQYF
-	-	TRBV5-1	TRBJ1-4	TGCGCCAGCAGCTTTTCAGGGTCCCGGGAAAAACTGTTTTTT	CASSFSGSREKLFF
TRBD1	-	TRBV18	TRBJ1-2	TGTGCCAGCTCACGGCAGGGGGGAGGCTACACCTTC	CASSRQGGGYTF
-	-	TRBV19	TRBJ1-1	TGTGCCAGTAGTATAAGGGGGAACACTGAAGCTTTCTTT	CASSIRGNTEAFF
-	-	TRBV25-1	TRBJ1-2	TGTGCCAGCGGAGGGACCGGCGCAATCTATGGCTACACCTTC	CASGGTGAIYGYTF
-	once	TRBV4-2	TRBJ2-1	TGTGCCAGCAGCCAAGATACAGCCTGGAATGAGCAGTTCTTC	CASSQDTAWNEQFF
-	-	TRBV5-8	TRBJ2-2	TGTGCCAGCAGGTACGGGGGGAACACCGGGGAGCTGTTTTTT	CASRYGGNTGELFF